The source of this TCR beta chain is a study of CD8 T cells in ankylosing spondylitis. Study-wide results and caveats: Characteristic of ankylosing spondylitis blood, it appeared, was a TCR beta motif comprising roughly eight highly homologous variants. The study looked at matched synovial fluid samples from ankylosing spondylitis patients. Disease-linked clones were reported to be significantly enriched there.

Libraries of TCR beta came from quantitative 5'-RACE with molecular barcodes. MiXCR, run by TCRdb on the 5' RACE reads, gives a single entry per CDR3 protein. The data contain 200,000 to 300,000 distinct CDR3 sequences, 30% to 40% of them singletons. This CDR3 region has 16 residues. Germline V gives CDR1 MNHEY, CDR2 SMNVEV (reference sequence). V lost 5 bases to trimming and J lost 3 bases; unmatched junction nucleotides: 12. In the case of this clonotype: Its specificity is unknown.

The sequence came from a male donor with ankylosing spondylitis or in good health (not recorded which). This chain uses TRBV27 with TRBJ2-7, with TRBD1 matching 8 bases. Sequencing input: blood, either unsorted or a sorted T cell fraction (not recorded which). The CDR3 nucleotides read TGTGCCAGCAGTCATAAGCCGGCCGGACAGGGCTACGAGCAGTACTTC. As protein: CASSHKPAGQGYEQYF.